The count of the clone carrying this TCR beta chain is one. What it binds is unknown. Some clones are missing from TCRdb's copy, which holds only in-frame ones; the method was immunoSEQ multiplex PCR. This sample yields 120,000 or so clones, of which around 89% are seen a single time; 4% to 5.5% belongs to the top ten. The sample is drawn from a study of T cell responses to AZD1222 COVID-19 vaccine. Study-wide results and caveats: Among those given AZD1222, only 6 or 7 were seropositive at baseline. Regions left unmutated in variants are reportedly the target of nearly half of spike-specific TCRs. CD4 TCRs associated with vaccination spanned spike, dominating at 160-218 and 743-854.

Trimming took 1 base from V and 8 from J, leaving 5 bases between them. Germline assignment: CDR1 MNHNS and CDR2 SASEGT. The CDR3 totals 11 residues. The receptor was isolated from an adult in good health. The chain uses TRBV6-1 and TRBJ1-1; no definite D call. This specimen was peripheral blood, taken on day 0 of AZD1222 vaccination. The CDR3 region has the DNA TGTGCCAGCAGTGAAGTGGGAGAAGCTTTCTTT. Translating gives CASSEVGEAFF.